The next 15 T cell receptor beta chains were all read from a single sample in a study of PD-1 blockade in classical Hodgkin lymphoma. Patients all relapsed after autologous stem cell transplantation, and there was variation in brentuximab vedotin exposure. Generated by immunoSEQ multiplex PCR, the TCRdb table keeps only in-frame clones and is missing some. The data show 25,000 to 35,000 clones, approximately 70% seen once. Here the sequenced sample was peripheral blood mononuclear cells (PBMCs), taken before the second cycle of nivolumab. Receptor source: a human donor with classical Hodgkin lymphoma.

The V call is TRBV5-8, the J call TRBJ2-5; no definite D call. The CDR3 totals 15 residues. Germline assignment: CDR1 SGHTS and CDR2 YDEGEE. V gave up 1 base and J gave up 5 bases, with 15 bases separating them. The CDR3 sequence is CASSLRFVTYETQYF. The CDR3 DNA follows: TGTGCCAGCAGCTTGAGATTTGTCACCTACGAGACCCAGTACTTC.

V usage is TRBV19 and J usage is TRBJ1-2, with 9 bases lining up with TRBD1. CDR1 and CDR2 from the germline V gene are LNHDA and SQIVND (reference sequence). The CDR3 is made up of 20 amino acids. V gave up 2 bases and J gave up 4 bases; unmatched junction bases: 20. Written as DNA, the CDR3 is TGTGCCAGTAGTATACAAACCCACCCAATTACAGGGGGCGTCGGCTATGGCTACACCTTC. Residues: CASSIQTHPITGGVGYGYTF.

This clone turned up a few times. V is TRBV18 and J is TRBJ2-2, with 7 bases fitting TRBD1. This CDR3 has 18 residues. V trimming: 6 bases; J trimming: 0 bases; junction bases outside the gene matches: 13. Germline assignment: CDR1 KGHSH and CDR2 LQKENI. This CDR3 is CASSPTIQGSTNTGELFF. CDR3 nucleotide sequence: TGTGCCAGCTCCCCGACAATACAGGGGTCAACGAACACCGGGGAGCTGTTTTTT.

In nucleotides, the CDR3 is TGTGCCAGCAGTTCGTTGCCCGTTAATAGCAATCAGCCCCAGCATTTT. This sequence encodes CASSSLPVNSNQPQHF. The gene calls are TRBV28 and TRBJ1-5; D is undetermined. Germline CDR1 is MDHEN and CDR2 is SYDVKM. V was shortened by 4 bases and J by 0 bases, with 13 bases between the two germline ends. This CDR3 is 16 amino acids long.

The chain recombines TRBV4-3 with TRBJ2-4, with 7 bases matching TRBD1. Trimming removed 0 bases from V and 11 bases from J; junction bases left unmatched: 4. The CDR3 is 13 amino acids. Germline assignment: CDR1 LGHNA and CDR2 YSLEER. The CDR3 reads CASSQDPDRVQYF. As DNA, the CDR3 is TGCGCCAGCAGCCAAGATCCAGACAGGGTTCAGTACTTC.

The gene calls are TRBV2 and TRBJ2-1; TRBD2 might be the D (7 bases). From germline, CDR1 is SNHLY and CDR2 FYNNEI. V was cut by 11 bases and J by 5 bases, with 25 bases left in between. The CDR3 has 16 residues. The CDR3, as DNA: TGTGCCCATAGGGGGGGGATCTCCCACGTCAACAATGAGCAGTTCTTC. Translating it yields CAHRGGISHVNNEQFF.

This clone was seen only a few times. The chain is built from TRBV10-2 and TRBJ2-7; D is unclear. Per germline, CDR1 WSHSY and CDR2 SAAADI. Trimming removed 4 bases from V and 3 bases from J, with 7 bases in between. The CDR3 length is 12 residues. Written as DNA, the CDR3 is TGCGCCAGCAGTGCGACGGGCTACGAGCAGTACTTC. This encodes CASSATGYEQYF.

The chain recombines TRBV4-2 with TRBJ1-1; D gene unclear. CDR1 LGHNA and CDR2 YNFKEQ come from the germline V gene. V was cut by 2 bases and J by 0 bases, with 7 bases left in between. CDR3 length: 14 amino acids. In DNA, the CDR3 is TGTGCCAGCAGCCAATCAGCCATGAACACTGAAGCTTTCTTT. This translates into CASSQSAMNTEAFF.

The genes are TRBV18 and TRBJ2-5; the match to TRBD1 covers 9 bases. Germline V lookup: CDR1 KGHSH, CDR2 LQKENI. Losses at the gene ends were 6 bases for V and 3 bases for J; bases not matched to a gene: 11. CDR3 length equals 16 residues. CDR3 sequence reads: CASSLQGASGKETQYF. DNA of the CDR3: TGTGCCAGCTCCCTACAGGGGGCTAGCGGCAAAGAGACCCAGTACTTC.

J is TRBJ1-5 and V is TRBV7-2, with no clear D. From germline, CDR1 is SGHTA and CDR2 FQGNSA. The CDR3 loop spans 15 amino acids. V shed 7 bases and J shed 0 bases, with 13 bases lying between them. CDR3 sequence: CASTETLYSNQPQHF. CDR3 nucleotide sequence: TGTGCCAGCACCGAAACGCTATATAGCAATCAGCCCCAGCATTTT.

This chain joins TRBV4-2 and TRBJ1-2; D call uncertain. Germline-derived CDR1 and CDR2 are LGHNA and YNFKEQ. This CDR3 has 14 residues. V lost 1 base to trimming and J lost 0 bases, with 6 bases between them. CDR3 in amino acids: CASSQGGANYGYTF. CDR3 bases: TGTGCCAGCAGCCAAGGAGGAGCTAACTATGGCTACACCTTC.

The sample holds a few counts of this clone. The V call is TRBV9, the J call TRBJ2-1; D is perhaps TRBD2 (6 bases). The V gene lost 0 bases and the J gene lost 7 bases, with 17 bases spanning the gap. The CDR3 is 16 residues long. CDR1 is SGDLS and CDR2 is YYNGEE in the germline V gene. The DNA of the CDR3 is TGTGCCAGCAGCGTAGGCGGGACTCTCGCTCGGAATGAGCAGTTCTTC. Translation gives CASSVGGTLARNEQFF.

The table lists this clone with a few counts. This rearrangement joins TRBV11-2 to TRBJ1-1, with D possibly matching TRBD1 (6 bases). Trimming cost V 3 bases and J 2 bases, with 13 bases left between them. The CDR3 loop spans 15 amino acids. The germline CDR1 and CDR2 sequences are SGHAT and FQNNGV. CDR3 DNA: TGTGCCAGCAGCTTGGATGGACAGTTCAACACTGAAGCTTTCTTT. Amino acid sequence: CASSLDGQFNTEAFF.

J is TRBJ1-6 and V is TRBV10-3; 8 nucleotides align to TRBD1. The germline gives CDR1 ENHRY, CDR2 SYGVKD. The CDR3 spans 14 residues. The junction had 3 bases not matched to a gene; V was cut back by 4 bases and J by 7 bases. The CDR3 bases are TGTGCCATCAGTGGATGGACAGGGAATTCACCCCTCCACTTT. Its translation: CAISGWTGNSPLHF.

This clone occurred once. This chain uses TRBV7-9 with TRBJ2-3; 10 nucleotides align to TRBD2. This CDR3 comprises 15 residues. Germline CDR1 is SEHNR and CDR2 is FQNEAQ (reference sequence). V was clipped by 11 bases and J by 1 base; unmatched bases: 9. Here the CDR3 reads CAGEREGLGTDTQYF. In DNA, the CDR3 is TGTGCCGGGGAGCGGGAGGGCCTTGGCACAGATACGCAGTATTTT.